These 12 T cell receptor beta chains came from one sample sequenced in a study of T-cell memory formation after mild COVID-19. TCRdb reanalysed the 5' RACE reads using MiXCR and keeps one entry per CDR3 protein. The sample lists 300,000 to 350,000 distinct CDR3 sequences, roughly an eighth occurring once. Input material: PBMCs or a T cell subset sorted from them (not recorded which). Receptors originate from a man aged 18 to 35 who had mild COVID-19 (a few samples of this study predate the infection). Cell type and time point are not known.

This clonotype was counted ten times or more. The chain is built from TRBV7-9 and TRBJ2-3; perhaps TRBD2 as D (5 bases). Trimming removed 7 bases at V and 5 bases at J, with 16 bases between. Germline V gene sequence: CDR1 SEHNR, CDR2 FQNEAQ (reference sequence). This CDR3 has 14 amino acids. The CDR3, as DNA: TGTGCCAGCATACACCGGGAAGTAGAAGATACGCAGTATTTT. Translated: CASIHREVEDTQYF.

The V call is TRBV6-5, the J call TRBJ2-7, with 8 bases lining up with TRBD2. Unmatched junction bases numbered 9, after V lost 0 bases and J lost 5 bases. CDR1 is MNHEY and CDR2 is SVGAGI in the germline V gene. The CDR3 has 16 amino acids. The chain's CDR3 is CASSYSGPIAGHEQYF. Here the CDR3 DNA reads TGTGCCAGCAGTTACTCGGGGCCGATAGCGGGACACGAGCAGTACTTC.

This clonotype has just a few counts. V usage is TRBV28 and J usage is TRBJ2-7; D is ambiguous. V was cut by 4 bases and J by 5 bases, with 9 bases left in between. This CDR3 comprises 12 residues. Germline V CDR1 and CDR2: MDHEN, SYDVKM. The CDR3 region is CASSSQANEQYV. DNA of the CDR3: TGTGCCAGCAGTTCCCAGGCTAACGAGCAGTACGTC.

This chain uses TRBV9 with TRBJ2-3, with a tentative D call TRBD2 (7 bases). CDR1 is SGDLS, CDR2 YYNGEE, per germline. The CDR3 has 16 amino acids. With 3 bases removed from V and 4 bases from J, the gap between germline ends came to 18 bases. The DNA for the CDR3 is TGTGCCAGCAGCGAGAGGCCCAGGGAGGGGGCAGATACGCAGTATTTT. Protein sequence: CASSERPREGADTQYF.

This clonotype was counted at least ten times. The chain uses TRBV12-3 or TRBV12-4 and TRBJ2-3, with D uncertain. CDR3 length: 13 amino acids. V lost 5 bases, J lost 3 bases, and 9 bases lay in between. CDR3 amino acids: CASSPNPTDTQYF. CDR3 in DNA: TGTGCCAGCAGTCCTAACCCTACAGATACGCAGTATTTT.

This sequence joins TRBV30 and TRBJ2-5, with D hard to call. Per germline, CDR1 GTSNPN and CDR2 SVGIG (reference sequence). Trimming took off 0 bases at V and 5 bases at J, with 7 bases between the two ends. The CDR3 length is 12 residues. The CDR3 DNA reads TGTGCCTGGAGTGTACGCATCGAGACCCAGTACTTC. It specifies CAWSVRIETQYF.

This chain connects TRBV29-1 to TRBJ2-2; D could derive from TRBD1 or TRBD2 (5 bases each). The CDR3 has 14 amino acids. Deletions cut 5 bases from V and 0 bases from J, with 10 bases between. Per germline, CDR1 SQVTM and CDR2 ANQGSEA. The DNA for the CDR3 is TGCAGCGTTAAACCGGGGCCGAACACCGGGGAGCTGTTTTTT. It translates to CSVKPGPNTGELFF.

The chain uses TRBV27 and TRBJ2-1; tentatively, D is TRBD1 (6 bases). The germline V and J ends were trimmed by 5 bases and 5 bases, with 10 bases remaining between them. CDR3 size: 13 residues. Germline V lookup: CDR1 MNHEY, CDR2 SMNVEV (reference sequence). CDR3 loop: CASSPGEHNEQFF. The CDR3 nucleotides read TGTGCCAGCAGTCCAGGGGAGCACAATGAGCAGTTCTTC.

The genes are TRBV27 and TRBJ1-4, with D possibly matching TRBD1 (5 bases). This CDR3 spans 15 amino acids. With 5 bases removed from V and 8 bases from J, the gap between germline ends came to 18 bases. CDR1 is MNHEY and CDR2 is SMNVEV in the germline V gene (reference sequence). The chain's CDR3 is CASSPLTGGEEKLFF. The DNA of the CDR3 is TGTGCCAGCAGTCCCTTGACCGGGGGGGAAGAAAAACTGTTTTTT.

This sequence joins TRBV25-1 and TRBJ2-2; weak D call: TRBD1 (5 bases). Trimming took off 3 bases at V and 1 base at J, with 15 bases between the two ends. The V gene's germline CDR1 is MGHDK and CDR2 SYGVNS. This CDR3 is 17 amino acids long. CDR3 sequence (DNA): TGTGCCAGCAGTGATTCCCCTGACAGCCTGAACACCGGGGAGCTGTTTTTT. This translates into CASSDSPDSLNTGELFF. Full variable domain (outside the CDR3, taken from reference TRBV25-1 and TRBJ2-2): EADIYQTPRYLVIGTGKKITLECSQTMGHDKMYWYQQDPGMELHLIHYSYGVNSTEKGDLSSESTVSRIRTEHFPLTLESARPSHTSQYLCASSDSPDSLNTGELFFGEGSRLTVL.

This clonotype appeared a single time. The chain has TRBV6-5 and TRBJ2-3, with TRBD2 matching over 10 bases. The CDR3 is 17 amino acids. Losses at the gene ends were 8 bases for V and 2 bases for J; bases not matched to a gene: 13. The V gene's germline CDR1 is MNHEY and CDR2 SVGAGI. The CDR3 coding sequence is TGTGCCAGCTGCCAGGTGGTAGCGGGGGGACCCACAGATACGCAGTATTTT. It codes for CASCQVVAGGPTDTQYF.

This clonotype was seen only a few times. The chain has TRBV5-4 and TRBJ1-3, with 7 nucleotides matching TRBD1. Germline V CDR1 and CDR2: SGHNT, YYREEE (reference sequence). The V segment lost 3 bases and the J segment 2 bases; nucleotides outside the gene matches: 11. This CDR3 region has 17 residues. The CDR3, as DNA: TGTGCCAGCAGCTCCGACAGGGACGGAGGCCCTGGAAACACCATATATTTT. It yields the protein CASSSDRDGGPGNTIYF.